This T cell receptor beta chain was documented in a study of beta chain bispecific antibodies for T cell cancers. For the study at large: Jurkat cells expressed TRBV12-3; HPB-ALL cells expressed TRBV5-5.

Clonotype quantities came from unique molecular identifier barcode counts. MiXCR, applied by TCRdb to the 5' RACE reads, yields one record per CDR3 protein. In the table there are about 20,000 distinct CDR3 sequences, about 2.7% of which are singletons. In its sample, this clonotype was seen many times. What it recognizes is unknown. V gave up 5 bases and J gave up 9 bases; unmatched junction bases: 16. Germline-derived CDR1 and CDR2 are SNHLY and FYNNEI. This CDR3 has 16 amino acids. General study points: Normal T cells contributed less of the targeted TRBV signal than the leukemia cells did.

Either OKT3 anti-CD3 antibody or CD3/CD28 beads expanded T cells from blood mononuclear cells over 3 days. IL-2 (roughly 90 IU/ml) and IL-7 (around 4.6 ng/ml) supported the T cell cultures. The sample comprised healthy donor T cells cultured with leukemia cells. This TCR was recovered from a human donor in good health. Some clones in this sample may be carry-over from other donors' samples. This sequence joins TRBV2 and TRBJ1-1, with TRBD1 matching 9 bases. The CDR3 loop reads CASSPPGTGLTLKAFF. The CDR3 DNA is TGTGCCAGCAGTCCACCTGGGACAGGGTTAACCCTGAAAGCTTTCTTT.